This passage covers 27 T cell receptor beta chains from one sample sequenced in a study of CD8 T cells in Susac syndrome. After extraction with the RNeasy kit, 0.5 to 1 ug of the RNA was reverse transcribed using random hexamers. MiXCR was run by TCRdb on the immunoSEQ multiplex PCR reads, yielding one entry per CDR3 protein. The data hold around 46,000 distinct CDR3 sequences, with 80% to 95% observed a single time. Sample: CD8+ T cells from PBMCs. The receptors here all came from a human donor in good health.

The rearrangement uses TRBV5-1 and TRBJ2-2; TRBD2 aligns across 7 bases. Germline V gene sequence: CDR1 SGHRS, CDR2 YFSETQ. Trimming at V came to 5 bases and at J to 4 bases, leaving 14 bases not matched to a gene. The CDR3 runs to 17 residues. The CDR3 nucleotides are TGCGCCAGCAGAGTCTCCCGCGGGAGCTATAGCACCGGGGAGCTGTTTTTT. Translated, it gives CASRVSRGSYSTGELFF.

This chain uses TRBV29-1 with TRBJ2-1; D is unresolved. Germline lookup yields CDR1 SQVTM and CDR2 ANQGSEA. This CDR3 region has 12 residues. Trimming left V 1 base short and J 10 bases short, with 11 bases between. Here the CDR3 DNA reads TGCAGCGTTGAAGGGGTGCTGAGCGAGCAGTTCTTC. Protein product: CSVEGVLSEQFF.

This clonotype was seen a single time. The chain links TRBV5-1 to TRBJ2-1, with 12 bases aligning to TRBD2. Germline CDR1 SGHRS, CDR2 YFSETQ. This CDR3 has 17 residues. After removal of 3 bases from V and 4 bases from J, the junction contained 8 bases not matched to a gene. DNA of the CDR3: TGCGCCAGCAGCTCCTACCCTAGCGGGAGGGATTACAATGAGCAGTTCTTC. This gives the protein CASSSYPSGRDYNEQFF.

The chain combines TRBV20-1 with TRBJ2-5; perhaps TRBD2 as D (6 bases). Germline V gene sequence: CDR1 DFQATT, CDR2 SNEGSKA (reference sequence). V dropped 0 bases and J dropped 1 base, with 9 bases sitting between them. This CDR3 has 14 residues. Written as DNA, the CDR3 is TGCAGTGCTAGAGACGGTAGCGGCCAAGAGACCCAGTACTTC. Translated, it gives CSARDGSGQETQYF.

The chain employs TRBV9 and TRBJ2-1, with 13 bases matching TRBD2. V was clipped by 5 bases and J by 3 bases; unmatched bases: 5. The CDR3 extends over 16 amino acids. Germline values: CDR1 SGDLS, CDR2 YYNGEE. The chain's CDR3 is CASSLGLAGSYNEQFF. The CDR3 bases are TGTGCCAGCAGTTTGGGACTAGCGGGAAGCTACAATGAGCAGTTCTTC.

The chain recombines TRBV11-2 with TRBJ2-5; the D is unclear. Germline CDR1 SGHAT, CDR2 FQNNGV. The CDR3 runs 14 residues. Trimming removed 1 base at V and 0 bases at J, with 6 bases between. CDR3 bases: TGTGCCAGCAGCTTAGTAGCACACCAAGAGACCCAGTACTTC. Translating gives CASSLVAHQETQYF.

The CDR3: CASSQDCCGRNNEQFF. The CDR3 DNA reads TGTGCCAGCAGCCAAGATTGCTGCGGGAGGAATAATGAGCAGTTCTTC. The chain joins TRBV3-1 to TRBJ2-1; 8 nucleotides line up with TRBD2. Germline V gene sequence: CDR1 LGHDT, CDR2 YNNKEL (reference sequence). V shed 0 bases, J shed 7 bases, and the junction held 8 bases outside the gene matches. CDR3 length equals 16 residues.

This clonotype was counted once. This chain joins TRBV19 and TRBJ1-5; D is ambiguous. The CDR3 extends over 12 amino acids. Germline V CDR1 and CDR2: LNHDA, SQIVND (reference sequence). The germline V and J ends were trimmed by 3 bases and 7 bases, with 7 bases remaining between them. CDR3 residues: CASSIDQQPQHF. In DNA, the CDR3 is TGTGCCAGTAGTATTGACCAACAGCCCCAGCATTTT.

CDR3 sequence reads: CASLGGYEQYF. The CDR3, as DNA: TGTGCCAGCCTAGGGGGATACGAGCAGTACTTC. The chain uses TRBV7-9 and TRBJ2-7; maybe TRBD1 (6 bases). CDR3 length equals 11 residues. V was shortened by 8 bases and J by 4 bases, with 9 bases between the two germline ends. The germline CDR1 and CDR2 sequences are SEHNR and FQNEAQ (reference sequence).

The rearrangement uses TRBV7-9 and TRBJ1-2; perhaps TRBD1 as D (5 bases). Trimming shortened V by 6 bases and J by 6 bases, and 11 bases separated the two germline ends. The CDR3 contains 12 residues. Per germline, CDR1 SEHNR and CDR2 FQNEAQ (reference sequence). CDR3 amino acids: CASSLMTDGYTF. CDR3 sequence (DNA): TGTGCCAGCAGTCTTATGACAGATGGCTACACCTTC.

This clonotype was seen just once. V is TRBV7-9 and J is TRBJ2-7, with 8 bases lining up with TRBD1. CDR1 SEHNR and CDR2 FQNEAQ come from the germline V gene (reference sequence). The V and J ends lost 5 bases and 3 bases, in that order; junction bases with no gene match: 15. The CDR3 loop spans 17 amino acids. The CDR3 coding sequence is TGTGCCAGCAGCCCTCCCGTGATAGGGACAGGAGTCTACGAGCAGTACTTC. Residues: CASSPPVIGTGVYEQYF.

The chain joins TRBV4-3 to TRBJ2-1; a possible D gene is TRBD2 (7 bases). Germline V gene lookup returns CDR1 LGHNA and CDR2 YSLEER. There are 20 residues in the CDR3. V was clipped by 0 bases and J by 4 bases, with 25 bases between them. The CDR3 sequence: CASSQDGRLAGVGAYNEQFF. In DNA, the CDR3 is TGCGCCAGCAGCCAAGATGGTAGGCTTGCGGGAGTGGGGGCGTACAATGAGCAGTTCTTC.

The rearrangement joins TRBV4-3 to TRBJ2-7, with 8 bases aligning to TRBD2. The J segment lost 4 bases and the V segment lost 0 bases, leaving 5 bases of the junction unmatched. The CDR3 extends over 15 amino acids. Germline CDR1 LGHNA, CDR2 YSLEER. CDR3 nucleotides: TGCGCCAGCAGCCAAGAGATTAGCGGGATTTACGAGCAGTACTTC. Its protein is CASSQEISGIYEQYF.

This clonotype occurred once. Here the CDR3 DNA reads TGTGCCAGCAGCTTCGATAAAGCACGGGGGAACACCGGGGAGCTGTTTTTT. Protein: CASSFDKARGNTGELFF. This chain joins TRBV11-2 and TRBJ2-2, with D possibly TRBD2 on 5 matching bases. Per the germline V gene, CDR1 is SGHAT and CDR2 is FQNNGV. This CDR3 has 17 amino acids. V was clipped by 3 bases and J by 1 base, with 15 bases between them.

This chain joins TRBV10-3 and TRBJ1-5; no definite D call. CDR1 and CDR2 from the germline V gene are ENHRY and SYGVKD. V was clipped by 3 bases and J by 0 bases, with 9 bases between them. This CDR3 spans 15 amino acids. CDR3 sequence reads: CAISEGIGSNQPQHF. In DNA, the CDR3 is TGTGCCATCAGTGAAGGCATCGGTAGCAATCAGCCCCAGCATTTT.

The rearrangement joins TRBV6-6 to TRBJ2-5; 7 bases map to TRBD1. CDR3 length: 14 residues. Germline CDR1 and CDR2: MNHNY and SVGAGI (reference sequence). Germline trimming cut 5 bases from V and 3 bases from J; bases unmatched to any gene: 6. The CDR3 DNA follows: TGTGCCAGCAGTCCCGCGACAGGGAAAGAGACCCAGTACTTC. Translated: CASSPATGKETQYF.

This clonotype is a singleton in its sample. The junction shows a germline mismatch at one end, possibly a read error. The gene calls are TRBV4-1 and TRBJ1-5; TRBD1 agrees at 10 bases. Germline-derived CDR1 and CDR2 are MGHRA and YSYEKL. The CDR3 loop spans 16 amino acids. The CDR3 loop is CASTQTTGGDNQPQHF. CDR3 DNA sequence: TGCGCCAGCACCCAAACGACAGGGGGCGATAATCAGCCCCAGCATTTT.

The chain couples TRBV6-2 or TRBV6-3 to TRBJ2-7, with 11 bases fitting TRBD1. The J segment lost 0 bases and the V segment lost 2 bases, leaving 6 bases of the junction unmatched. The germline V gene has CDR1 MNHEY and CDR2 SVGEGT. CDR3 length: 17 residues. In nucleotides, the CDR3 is TGTGCCAGCAGTTACGGGACAGGGGGGAAGAGCTCCTACGAGCAGTACTTC. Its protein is CASSYGTGGKSSYEQYF.

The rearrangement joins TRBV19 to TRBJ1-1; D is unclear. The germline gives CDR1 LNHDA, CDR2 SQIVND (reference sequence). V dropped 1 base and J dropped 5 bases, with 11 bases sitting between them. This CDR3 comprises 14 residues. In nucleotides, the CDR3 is TGTGCCAGTAGTATAGGTATAAGGTTGACTGAAGCTTTCTTT. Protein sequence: CASSIGIRLTEAFF. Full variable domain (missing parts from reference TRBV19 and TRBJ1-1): DGGITQSPKYLFRKEGQNVTLSCEQNLNHDAMYWYRQDPGQGLRLIYYSQIVNDFQKGDIAEGYSVSREKKESFPLTVTSAQKNPTAFYLCASSIGIRLTEAFFGQGTRLTVV.

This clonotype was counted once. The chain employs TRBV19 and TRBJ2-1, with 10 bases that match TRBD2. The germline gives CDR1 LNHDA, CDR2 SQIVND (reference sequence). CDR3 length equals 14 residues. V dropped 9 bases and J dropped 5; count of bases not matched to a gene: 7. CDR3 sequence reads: CASKLAGKNNEQFF. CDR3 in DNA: TGTGCCAGCAAACTAGCGGGAAAAAACAATGAGCAGTTCTTC.

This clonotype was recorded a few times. The CDR3, as DNA: TGCGCCAGCTCGCCAACAGGGGGCAGTGAGCAGTTCTTC. Encoded protein: CASSPTGGSEQFF. This chain links TRBV5-1 with TRBJ2-1, with 9 bases lining up with TRBD1. After removal of 7 bases from V and 9 bases from J, the junction contained 8 bases not matched to a gene. The CDR3 runs 13 residues. Per the germline V gene, CDR1 is SGHRS and CDR2 is YFSETQ.

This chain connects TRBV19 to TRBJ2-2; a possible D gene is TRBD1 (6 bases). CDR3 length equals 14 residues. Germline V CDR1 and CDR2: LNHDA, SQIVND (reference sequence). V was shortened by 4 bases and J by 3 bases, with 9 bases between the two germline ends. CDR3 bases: TGTGCCAGTAGTAGGGGGCCCGACACCGGGGAGCTGTTTTTT. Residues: CASSRGPDTGELFF.

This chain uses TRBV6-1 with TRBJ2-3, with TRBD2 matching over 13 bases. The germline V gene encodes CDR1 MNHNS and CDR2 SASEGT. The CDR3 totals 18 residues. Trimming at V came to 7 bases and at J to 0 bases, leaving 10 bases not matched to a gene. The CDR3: CASTAGGGLAGSTDTQYF. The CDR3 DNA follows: TGTGCCAGCACTGCAGGGGGGGGACTAGCGGGGAGCACAGATACGCAGTATTTT.

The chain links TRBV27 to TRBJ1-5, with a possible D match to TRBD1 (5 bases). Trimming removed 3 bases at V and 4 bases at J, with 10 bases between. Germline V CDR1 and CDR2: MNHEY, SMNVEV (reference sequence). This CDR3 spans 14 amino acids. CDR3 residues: CASSFGADNQPQHF. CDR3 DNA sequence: TGTGCCAGCAGTTTTGGGGCAGATAATCAGCCCCAGCATTTT.

In nucleotides, the CDR3 is TGTGCCAGCAGCGTAGGTAGCGGGAGGTTTGAGCAGTACTTC. It codes for CASSVGSGRFEQYF. The V gene is TRBV9, the J gene TRBJ2-7, with TRBD2 matching over 10 bases. With 0 bases clipped from V and 7 bases from J, the junction kept 4 bases outside the gene matches. Germline loops: CDR1 SGDLS, CDR2 YYNGEE. The CDR3 is made up of 14 amino acids. Full variable domain (missing parts from reference TRBV9 and TRBJ2-7): DSGVTQTPKHLITATGQRVTLRCSPRSGDLSVYWYQQSLDQGLQFLIQYYNGEERAKGNILERFSAQQFPDLHSELNLSSLELGDSALYFCASSVGSGRFEQYFGPGTRLTVT.

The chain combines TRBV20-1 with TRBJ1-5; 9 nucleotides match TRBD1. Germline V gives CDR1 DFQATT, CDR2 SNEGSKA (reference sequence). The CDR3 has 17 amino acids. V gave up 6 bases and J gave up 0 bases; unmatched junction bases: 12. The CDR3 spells CSARGQGPAYSNQPQHF. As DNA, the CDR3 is TGCAGTGCCAGGGGACAGGGACCCGCTTATAGCAATCAGCCCCAGCATTTT.

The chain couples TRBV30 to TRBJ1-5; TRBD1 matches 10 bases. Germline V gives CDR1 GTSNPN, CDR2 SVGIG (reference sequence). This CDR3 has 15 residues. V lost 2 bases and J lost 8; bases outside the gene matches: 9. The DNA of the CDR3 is TGTGCCTGGAGTCCCGGACAGGGGGGTTATGAGCCCCAGCATTTT. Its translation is CAWSPGQGGYEPQHF.